The present T cell receptor beta chain was sequenced within a study of T-cell reconstitution after alpha-beta-depleted transplantation in children. Study results and caveats: Roughly two months post-transplant, alpha-beta T cells reportedly originated from several hundred graft clones that had expanded.

During its preparation, the TCRbeta library received unique molecular identifiers. Using its own MiXCR run on the PCR reads, TCRdb lists one record per CDR3 protein. The sample holds approximately 980,000 distinct CDR3 sequences, around 30% seen once. Comment on this clonotype: The antigen is not known.

This CDR3 has 17 residues. With 0 bases clipped from V and 0 bases from J, the junction kept 5 bases outside the gene matches. Germline CDR1 and CDR2: SGHRS and YFSETQ. The receptor's source is a boy less than two years old who had a stem cell transplant for SCID, so the T cells may come from the graft donor. This specimen was PBMCs, mostly from graft donor cells, taken 360 days after TCRalphabeta/CD19-depleted stem cell transplant. V gene TRBV5-1 combines with J gene TRBJ2-3; 9 bases fit TRBD1. CDR3 in amino acids: CASSLVGQGISTDTQYF. CDR3 sequence (DNA): TGCGCCAGCAGCTTGGTCGGACAGGGGATTAGCACAGATACGCAGTATTTT.